These T cell receptor beta chains were read from a single sample in a study of molecular identifiers for immune sequencing clone quantification. MiXCR, applied by TCRdb to the PCR reads, yields one record per CDR3 protein. The profile shows about half a million distinct CDR3 sequences, about a fifth of them singletons. The sequenced sample consisted of naive CD8+ T cells from blood, with Jurkat cell RNA spiked in. These receptors came from a human donor in good health. Some libraries in this study had Jurkat cell RNA spiked in. Both conserved end residues are part of each CDR3. Fields, in order: clone size, D gene, CDR3 length, V gene, J gene, CDR3 protein, CDR3 DNA. The D gene is left open where the match is weak. Clone size is not always given. Where it is, it says once, few, many or a class for expanded clones.

-	-	15	TRBV12-5	TRBJ2-7	CASGEEGRIPPEQYF	TGTGCTAGTGGCGAAGAAGGGAGAATCCCACCGGAGCAGTACTTC
few	-	14	TRBV6-5	TRBJ2-3	CASTLGSGPGTQYF	TGTGCCAGCACCCTAGGCAGTGGCCCGGGTACGCAGTATTTT
once	-	16	TRBV5-1	TRBJ1-6	CASSLETGLVGSPLHF	TGCGCCAGCAGCTTGGAGACGGGGCTTGTCGGTTCACCCCTCCACTTT
-	-	13	TRBV7-9	TRBJ1-1	CASPGARDTEAFF	TGTGCCAGCCCGGGGGCGCGGGACACTGAAGCTTTCTTT
many	-	13	TRBV4-3	TRBJ2-3	CASSQDVLDTQYF	TGCGCCAGCAGCCAAGATGTTCTGGATACGCAGTATTTT
many	TRBD1	15	TRBV5-1	TRBJ2-5	CASTLTGGASETQYF	TGCGCCAGCACCCTGACAGGGGGCGCGTCGGAGACCCAGTACTTC
many	TRBD1	17	TRBV27	TRBJ2-3	CASSPRYPGQGADTQYF	TGTGCCAGCAGCCCTAGGTATCCGGGACAGGGCGCAGATACGCAGTATTTT
-	-	13	TRBV20-1	TRBJ2-2	CSARQSNTGELFF	TGCAGTGCTCGGCAGTCAAACACCGGGGAGCTGTTTTTT
many	-	16	TRBV7-9	TRBJ2-5	CASSFPVLAYQETQYF	TGTGCCAGCAGCTTTCCGGTCCTAGCGTATCAAGAGACCCAGTACTTC
once	TRBD1	13	TRBV19	TRBJ1-3	CARSRTGDDTIYF	TGTGCCAGAAGTAGGACAGGGGACGACACCATATATTTT
many	-	13	TRBV12-3/TRBV12-4	TRBJ2-7	CASMELPWLEQYF	TGTGCCAGCATGGAGTTACCATGGTTGGAGCAGTACTTC
-	TRBD1	15	TRBV28	TRBJ1-1	CASSARDRGRTEAFF	TGTGCCAGCAGTGCCCGGGACAGGGGGCGGACTGAAGCTTTCTTT
many	-	13	TRBV12-3/TRBV12-4	TRBJ1-2	CASSFWTTSGYTF	TGTGCCAGCAGTTTCTGGACGACATCCGGCTACACCTTC
-	TRBD2	15	TRBV7-3	TRBJ2-1	CASSSSTSGFNEQFF	TGTGCCAGCAGCTCGTCGACTAGCGGATTCAATGAGCAGTTCTTC
-	-	16	TRBV7-8	TRBJ2-2	CASSLIAGPSTGELFF	TGTGCCAGCAGCTTAATCGCAGGCCCGAGCACCGGGGAGCTGTTTTTT
few	-	18	TRBV4-1	TRBJ2-1	CASSQDGGDLSLYNEQFF	TGCGCCAGCAGCCAAGATGGAGGGGACCTTAGTCTTTACAATGAGCAGTTCTTC
-	-	14	TRBV2	TRBJ2-7	CASTPTVLGDEQYF	TGTGCCAGCACCCCGACAGTCTTAGGAGACGAGCAGTACTTC
-	-	17	TRBV3-1	TRBJ1-4	CASSQGPTTATNEKLFF	TGTGCCAGCAGCCAAGGTCCCACAACCGCAACTAATGAAAAACTGTTTTTT
few	TRBD2	15	TRBV5-8	TRBJ2-2	CASSQREVWAGELFF	TGTGCCAGCAGCCAGCGGGAAGTTTGGGCCGGGGAGCTGTTTTTT
-	-	14	TRBV25-1	TRBJ1-5	CARSESRGNQPQHF	TGTGCCCGCAGTGAATCTAGGGGCAATCAGCCCCAGCATTTT
many	TRBD1	17	TRBV9	TRBJ2-3	CASSPRRTGGITDTQYF	TGTGCCAGCAGCCCTCGTCGGACAGGGGGCATCACAGATACGCAGTATTTT